The 20 T cell receptor beta chains below all came from one sample that was sequenced in a study of prognosis after radiotherapy for stage I lung cancer. Two rounds of multiplex PCR amplified TCR beta CDR3 from genomic DNA. Gene-specific primers for each TRBV and TRBJ gene drove first-round PCR. TCRdb reprocessed the multiplex PCR reads via MiXCR and lists one record per CDR3 protein. Of about 35,000 distinct CDR3 sequences in the sample, approximately 36% are singletons; the top ten hold approximately 15%. Sequenced material: PBMCs, taken before or after stereotactic body radiation therapy (not recorded which). These receptors were collected from a donor over 45 with non-small cell lung cancer.

In the case of this clonotype: A much larger clone differs by one base, so this may be a read error. The rearrangement uses TRBV29-1 and TRBJ2-2, with a tentative D call TRBD2 (5 bases). The CDR3 spans 12 residues. V was trimmed by 7 bases and J by 2 bases, leaving 8 bases between them. The V gene's germline CDR1 is SQVTM and CDR2 ANQGSEA. CDR3 coding DNA: TGCAGCGCCAGCGGTAACACCGGGGAGCTGTTTTTT. This gives the protein CSASGNTGELFF.

This clonotype has only a few counts. Just one base apart from a much larger clone, this may be a read error. The J gene is TRBJ2-1, the V gene TRBV5-4; 8 positions match TRBD2. Germline values: CDR1 SGHNT, CDR2 YYREEE (reference sequence). The V and J ends lost 2 bases and 7 bases, in that order; junction bases with no gene match: 8. The CDR3 spans 15 residues. The DNA of the CDR3 is TGTGCCAGCAGCTTTGGCGCGGCTAGCGGGAATGAGCAGTTCTTC. Residues: CASSFGAASGNEQFF.

This clonotype was counted at least ten times. This rearrangement joins TRBV5-1 to TRBJ1-5; D is uncertain. This CDR3 spans 15 amino acids. Germline CDR1 is SGHRS and CDR2 is YFSETQ. Trimming took off 0 bases at V and 0 bases at J, with 7 bases between the two ends. CDR3 sequence reads: CASSLEGNSNQPQHF. The CDR3 coding sequence is TGCGCCAGCAGCTTGGAAGGTAATAGCAATCAGCCCCAGCATTTT.

To note about this clonotype: A read error may account for a junction end that differs from germline. The chain links TRBV24-1 to TRBJ2-2; no clear D. The CDR3 length is 14 residues. Germline V gene sequence: CDR1 KGHDR, CDR2 SFDVKD. CDR3 nucleotide sequence: TGTGCCAGCAGTTCCCGAAGTACGACCGGGGAGCTGTTTTTT. Residues: CASSSRSTTGELFF.

This clonotype has at least ten counts. This chain links TRBV11-3 with TRBJ2-7; a weak D match, TRBD2 (8 bases). This CDR3 has 15 residues. Trimming took 5 bases from V and 3 from J, leaving 17 bases between them. In germline, CDR1 is SGHNT, CDR2 YENEEA. CDR3 residues: CASSVYSGDSYEQYF. CDR3 sequence (DNA): TGTGCCAGCAGCGTATATAGCGGGGACAGCTACGAGCAGTACTTC.

The rearrangement joins TRBV19 to TRBJ1-3; D not certain. This CDR3 is 13 amino acids long. Germline V gene lookup returns CDR1 LNHDA and CDR2 SQIVND (reference sequence). Between the trimmed V and J ends, which lost 4 bases and 0 bases, there was a span of 4 bases. The CDR3 protein is CASSTNSGNTIYF. DNA of the CDR3: TGTGCCAGTAGTACGAACTCTGGAAACACCATATATTTT.

The chain has TRBV5-4 and TRBJ2-6; D unresolved. The V gene lost 5 bases and the J gene lost 0 bases, with 15 bases spanning the gap. Germline V CDR1 and CDR2: SGHNT, YYREEE (reference sequence). The CDR3 loop spans 17 amino acids. CDR3 DNA sequence: TGTGCCAGCAGACCCCCCAGGAGCCCCTCTGGGGCCAACGTCCTGACTTTC. Translation: CASRPPRSPSGANVLTF. Combining the CDR3 with reference TRBV5-4 and TRBJ2-6 gives the whole variable domain ETGVTQSPTHLIKTRGQQVTLRCSSQSGHNTVSWYQQALGQGPQFIFQYYREEENGRGNFPPRFSGLQFPNYSSELNVNALELDDSALYLCASRPPRSPSGANVLTFGAGSRLTVL.

This clonotype appeared many times. The chain links TRBV6-2 or TRBV6-3 to TRBJ2-3, with unresolved D. The V gene's germline CDR1 is MNHEY and CDR2 SVGEGT. This CDR3 is built from 12 residues. The V and J ends lost 6 bases and 0 bases respectively, with 4 bases between them. The CDR3 sequence is CASSGSTDTQYF. The DNA of the CDR3 is TGTGCCAGCAGCGGAAGCACAGATACGCAGTATTTT.

On this clonotype: Since a much larger clone is just one base distant, this may be a read error. V is TRBV7-9 and J is TRBJ2-7, with unresolved D. The CDR3 runs 13 residues. Germline CDR1 SEHNR, CDR2 FQNEAQ (reference sequence). The CDR3 loop is CVSSRPERDEQYF. The CDR3 DNA reads as TGTGTCAGCAGCCGACCCGAACGGGACGAGCAGTACTTC.

This clonotype was recorded many times. The chain has TRBV5-1 and TRBJ2-2; 9 positions agree with TRBD2. Germline V gene sequence: CDR1 SGHRS, CDR2 YFSETQ. The CDR3 has 15 residues. Trimming took 5 bases from V and 1 from J; bases not matched to a gene: 3. DNA of the CDR3: TGCGCCAGCAGGGCGACTAGCGGGAACACCGGGGAGCTGTTTTTT. As protein: CASRATSGNTGELFF.

The CDR3: CASSPSLTESYEQYF. In DNA, the CDR3 is TGTGCCAGCAGCCCCTCCCTGACAGAATCCTACGAGCAGTACTTC. This chain connects TRBV2 to TRBJ2-7; maybe TRBD1 (5 bases). This CDR3 region has 15 residues. Germline V gene data show CDR1 as SNHLY and CDR2 as FYNNEI. V shed 6 bases and J shed 1 base, with 16 bases lying between them.

This clonotype was recorded at least ten times. The rearrangement uses TRBV6-1 and TRBJ1-2; D gene unclear. The CDR3 totals 13 residues. CDR1 is MNHNS, CDR2 SASEGT, per germline. V dropped 6 bases and J dropped 4 bases, with 12 bases sitting between them. CDR3: CASRDSYRYGYTF. The CDR3, as DNA: TGTGCCAGCAGGGATTCCTATCGCTATGGCTACACCTTC.

This clonotype was observed many times. The rearrangement links TRBV19 to TRBJ1-6; 7 bases line up with TRBD1. Germline V gene lookup returns CDR1 LNHDA and CDR2 SQIVND (reference sequence). The CDR3 runs to 15 residues. V dropped 4 bases and J dropped 7; count of bases not matched to a gene: 7. CDR3 bases: TGTGCCAGTAGTACTCAGGGGGTAAGGAATTCACCCCTCCACTTT. Its translation is CASSTQGVRNSPLHF. Full variable domain (outside the CDR3, taken from reference TRBV19 and TRBJ1-6): DGGITQSPKYLFRKEGQNVTLSCEQNLNHDAMYWYRQDPGQGLRLIYYSQIVNDFQKGDIAEGYSVSREKKESFPLTVTSAQKNPTAFYLCASSTQGVRNSPLHFGNGTRLTVT.

This clonotype appeared many times. The gene calls are TRBV6-5 and TRBJ2-5, with 7 bases lining up with TRBD2. There are 14 residues in the CDR3. The germline CDR1 and CDR2 sequences are MNHEY and SVGAGI. V shed 0 bases, J shed 4 bases, and the junction held 2 bases outside the gene matches. CDR3 coding DNA: TGTGCCAGCAGTTACTCTCCGGGGGGAGAGACCCAGTACTTC. Translated: CASSYSPGGETQYF.

V usage is TRBV25-1 and J usage is TRBJ2-2; 10 bases map to TRBD1. The trim removed 5 bases at V and 7 bases at J, leaving 10 bases unmatched. This CDR3 is 16 amino acids long. Germline V CDR1 and CDR2: MGHDK, SYGVNS. DNA of the CDR3: TGTGCCAGCAGTCAACGGGACAGGGGTAGGGGCGGGGAGCTGTTTTTT. This codes for CASSQRDRGRGGELFF.

The chain's CDR3 is CAGKRGTEAFF. In DNA, the CDR3 is TGTGCCGGCAAGAGGGGCACTGAAGCTTTCTTT. The rearrangement uses TRBV28 and TRBJ1-1; TRBD1 might be the D (5 bases). Germline loops: CDR1 MDHEN, CDR2 SYDVKM. Trimming removed 11 bases at V and 4 bases at J, with 11 bases between. CDR3 size: 11 residues.

This clonotype was observed at least ten times. The chain links TRBV28 to TRBJ1-1, with D possibly being TRBD1 (6 bases). Trimming took off 7 bases at V and 3 bases at J, with 12 bases between the two ends. This CDR3 region has 13 residues. CDR1 is MDHEN and CDR2 is SYDVKM in the germline V gene. CDR3 in amino acids: CASNRGADTEAFF. In DNA, the CDR3 is TGTGCCAGCAATCGGGGGGCGGACACTGAAGCTTTCTTT.

The sample holds many counts of this clonotype. The chain carries TRBV20-1 and TRBJ2-3, with 7 bases matching TRBD2. V was clipped by 7 bases and J by 6 bases; unmatched bases: 13. Per germline, CDR1 DFQATT and CDR2 SNEGSKA (reference sequence). The CDR3 totals 14 residues. The CDR3 region has the DNA TGCAGTGTTATCCCAGGGAGCGGGAAGGATACGCAGTATTTT. Its translation is CSVIPGSGKDTQYF.

This clonotype appeared a few times. The chain couples TRBV7-9 to TRBJ1-1, with a tentative D call TRBD1 (5 bases). Trimming cost V 1 base and J 6 bases, with 9 bases left between them. CDR1 and CDR2 from the germline V gene are SEHNR and FQNEAQ (reference sequence). The CDR3 loop spans 13 amino acids. The chain's CDR3 is CASSLGGGAEAFF. The CDR3 DNA reads TGTGCCAGCAGCTTAGGGGGCGGAGCTGAAGCTTTCTTT.

Comments on this clonotype: A much more abundant neighbour one base away suggests this may be a read error. The chain combines TRBV5-4 with TRBJ2-3; a possible D gene is TRBD1 (7 bases). With 6 bases removed from V and 1 base from J, the gap between germline ends came to 15 bases. Germline V CDR1 and CDR2: SGHNT, YYREEE (reference sequence). The CDR3 totals 15 residues. CDR3 amino acids: CASIRSRGGTDTQYF. In DNA, the CDR3 is TGTGCCAGCATCAGAAGCAGGGGGGGCACAGATACGCAGTATTTT. The full variable domain, with the rest looked up from reference TRBV5-4 and TRBJ2-3, is ETGVTQSPTHLIKTRGQQVTLRCSSQSGHNTVSWYQQALGQGPQFIFQYYREEENGRGNFPPRFSGLQFPNYSSELNVNALELDDSALYLCASIRSRGGTDTQYFGPGTRLTVL.